The next 19 T cell receptor beta chains were all read from a single sample in a study of CD8 T cells in ankylosing spondylitis. General observations from the study: For ankylosing spondylitis blood, a TCR beta motif of about 8 highly homologous variants appeared characteristic.

TCRdb reanalysed the 5' RACE reads using MiXCR and keeps one entry per CDR3 protein. The sample includes approximately 500,000 distinct CDR3 sequences, 10% to 15% of them seen just once. Their specific antigens are unknown. The sequencing sample was made of blood, either unsorted or a sorted T cell fraction (not recorded which). Receptor source: a male donor with ankylosing spondylitis.

The chain uses TRBV29-1 and TRBJ2-5; a possible D gene is TRBD1 (6 bases). Germline lookup yields CDR1 SQVTM and CDR2 ANQGSEA. The V end was cut by 6 bases, the J end by 4 bases, with 9 bases between. The CDR3 loop spans 11 amino acids. This CDR3 is CSVVTGETQYF. Here the CDR3 DNA reads TGCAGCGTCGTGACAGGAGAGACCCAGTACTTC. The full variable domain, with the rest looked up from reference TRBV29-1 and TRBJ2-5, is SAVISQKPSRDICQRGTSLTIQCQVDSQVTMMFWYRQQPGQSLTLIATANQGSEATYESGFVIDKFPISRPNLTFSTLTVSNMSPEDSSIYLCSVVTGETQYFGPGTRLLVL.

The chain joins TRBV7-6 to TRBJ1-1; D possibly corresponds to TRBD1 (6 bases). The germline V and J ends were trimmed by 0 bases and 11 bases, with 22 bases remaining between them. Germline CDR1 SGHVS, CDR2 FNYEAQ. The CDR3 extends over 16 amino acids. The CDR3 coding sequence is TGTGCCAGCAGCTTAGCCGGGCGGGGGGCCATCCCGAAGGCTTTCTTT. Translation: CASSLAGRGAIPKAFF.

This clonotype turned up a few times. The CDR3 spells CASRQLEAFF. CDR3 DNA: TGTGCCAGCAGACAGTTAGAAGCTTTCTTT. The chain links TRBV2 to TRBJ1-1; unclear D gene. Germline V CDR1 and CDR2: SNHLY, FYNNEI. CDR3 length: 10 amino acids. V was shortened by 6 bases and J by 8 bases, with 7 bases between the two germline ends.

This clonotype has more than one count but fewer than ten. The V and J genes are TRBV9 and TRBJ2-6, with 13 positions matching TRBD2. The V segment lost 4 bases and the J segment 2 bases; nucleotides outside the gene matches: 9. Germline V gene sequence: CDR1 SGDLS, CDR2 YYNGEE. This CDR3 has 19 amino acids. CDR3 sequence: CASSLRTSGSMAGANVLTF. In DNA form, the CDR3 reads TGTGCCAGCAGCTTAAGGACTAGCGGGAGTATGGCTGGGGCCAACGTCCTGACTTTC.

In this sample, this clonotype turned up many times. This chain links TRBV6-5 with TRBJ1-1, with D perhaps matching TRBD1 (5 bases). This CDR3 spans 14 amino acids. Trimming removed 3 bases from V and 0 bases from J, with 8 bases in between. Germline-derived CDR1 and CDR2 are MNHEY and SVGAGI. Written as DNA, the CDR3 is TGTGCCAGCAGTTATGCGGACATGAACACTGAAGCTTTCTTT. Translated, it gives CASSYADMNTEAFF.

The chain combines TRBV12-3 or TRBV12-4 with TRBJ2-5, with D perhaps TRBD1 (6 bases). The CDR3 is 16 residues long. The V gene lost 10 bases and the J gene lost 1 base, with 22 bases spanning the gap. The CDR3 bases are TGTGCCATCCAACAGGGTTTAGGTCTTGGCCAAGAGACCCAGTACTTC. Its protein is CAIQQGLGLGQETQYF.

This chain connects TRBV15 to TRBJ2-1; D call uncertain. Germline CDR1 and CDR2: LNHNV and YYDKDF (reference sequence). The V and J ends lost 3 bases and 4 bases respectively, with 7 bases between them. This CDR3 has 13 amino acids. The chain's CDR3 is CATSRARYNEQFF. The DNA of the CDR3 is TGTGCCACCAGCAGGGCCAGATACAATGAGCAGTTCTTC. Filled out from reference TRBV15 and TRBJ2-1, the complete variable domain reads DAMVIQNPRYQVTQFGKPVTLSCSQTLNHNVMYWYQQKSSQAPKLLFHYYDKDFNNEADTPDNFQSRRPNTSFCFLDIRSPGLGDTAMYLCATSRARYNEQFFGPGTRLTVL.

This clonotype occurred a few times. The J gene is TRBJ1-1, the V gene TRBV4-2, with D perhaps matching TRBD1 (5 bases). Trimming removed 1 base at V and 1 base at J, with 10 bases between. Germline V CDR1 and CDR2: LGHNA, YNFKEQ. This CDR3 is 15 amino acids long. The CDR3 region has the DNA TGTGCCAGCAGCCAAGGGGAGACAGCGAACACTGAAGCTTTCTTT. Its protein product is CASSQGETANTEAFF.

This clonotype was recorded at least ten times. The gene calls are TRBV5-1 and TRBJ2-7; 7 bases align to TRBD2. V gave up 2 bases and J gave up 2 bases; unmatched junction bases: 7. This CDR3 spans 15 amino acids. Germline V lookup: CDR1 SGHRS, CDR2 YFSETQ. The CDR3 DNA reads TGCGCCAGCAGCTTTAATTCCGGGACTACCTACGAGCAGTACTTC. This encodes CASSFNSGTTYEQYF.

This clonotype was picked up a small number of times. The chain uses TRBV13 and TRBJ1-5, with 7 bases matching TRBD1. CDR1 is PRHDT, CDR2 FYEKMQ, per germline (reference sequence). The CDR3 length is 19 residues. V dropped 4 bases and J dropped 2; count of bases not matched to a gene: 17. In nucleotides, the CDR3 is TGTGCCAGCAGCTCAACCCGGGACAGTACTTCTGAGGGCAATCAGCCCCAGCATTTT. Translation: CASSSTRDSTSEGNQPQHF.

In this sample, this clonotype turned up a few times. This CDR3 reads CASSGHRTSGRAEEQYF. For the CDR3, the DNA is TGTGCCAGCAGTGGACACAGGACTAGCGGGAGGGCCGAAGAGCAGTACTTC. J is TRBJ2-7 and V is TRBV25-1; 15 positions match TRBD2. CDR3 length: 17 residues. After removal of 4 bases from V and 7 bases from J, the junction contained 11 bases not matched to a gene. Germline lookup yields CDR1 MGHDK and CDR2 SYGVNS.

A note on this clonotype: The junction and the germline gene differ at one end; a read error may be behind it. The chain combines TRBV3-1 with TRBJ2-2; 7 bases line up with TRBD2. The CDR3 has 18 amino acids. Per germline, CDR1 LGHDT and CDR2 YNNKEL (reference sequence). CDR3 DNA sequence: TGTGCCAGCTGCCAAGAAAGGACGGGAGGTTTTTTCACCGGGGAGCTGTTTTTT. It specifies CASCQERTGGFFTGELFF.

V gene TRBV5-4 combines with J gene TRBJ2-1, with D perhaps given as TRBD1 or TRBD2 (11 bases each). Germline V CDR1 and CDR2: SGHNT, YYREEE (reference sequence). Deletions cut 2 bases from V and 10 bases from J, with 31 bases between. This CDR3 comprises 19 residues. The CDR3 spells CASSFTGTGGLAGGREQFF. CDR3 in DNA: TGTGCCAGCAGCTTTACCGGGACAGGGGGTCTAGCGGGAGGCAGGGAGCAGTTCTTC.

The V call is TRBV27, the J call TRBJ2-7; D is undetermined. Trimming shortened V by 6 bases and J by 4 bases, and 13 bases separated the two germline ends. The CDR3 extends over 13 amino acids. Germline CDR1 MNHEY, CDR2 SMNVEV (reference sequence). The CDR3 bases are TGTGCCAGCAGCCGAGTTATTTTTTACGAGCAGTACTTC. Its protein product is CASSRVIFYEQYF.

This clonotype was detected only a few times. The chain joins TRBV6-5 to TRBJ1-5; 7 bases fit TRBD1. Germline CDR1 reads MNHEY; CDR2 reads SVGAGI. After removal of 2 bases from V and 6 bases from J, the junction contained 13 bases not matched to a gene. CDR3 length equals 17 residues. CDR3 nucleotide sequence: TGTGCCAGCAGTTACAACGGGACAGTTCGTTGTAGTCAGCCCCAGCATTTT. It yields the protein CASSYNGTVRCSQPQHF.

This clonotype was observed a few times. The gene calls are TRBV25-1 and TRBJ2-7; possible D gene TRBD1, 5 bases. The germline V and J ends were trimmed by 1 base and 3 bases, with 13 bases remaining between them. The CDR3 extends over 15 amino acids. Germline assignment: CDR1 MGHDK and CDR2 SYGVNS. The CDR3 loop reads CASSELGARFYEQYF. The CDR3 nucleotides read TGTGCCAGCAGTGAATTAGGGGCACGGTTCTACGAGCAGTACTTC.

This clonotype occurred a few times. The rearrangement uses TRBV20-1 and TRBJ2-1; D tentatively reads TRBD1 or TRBD2 (5 bases each). The CDR3 runs 12 residues. The V end lost 1 base, the J end lost 10 bases, and 11 bases lay between the germline ends. Germline V gives CDR1 DFQATT, CDR2 SNEGSKA (reference sequence). CDR3 DNA sequence: TGCAGTGCTAGAGTGGTCGGGGACGAGCAGTTCTTC. It specifies CSARVVGDEQFF.

This clonotype came up many times. The V and J genes are TRBV7-2 and TRBJ2-1; D perhaps matches TRBD2 (6 bases). Deletions cut 4 bases from V and 6 bases from J, with 13 bases between. CDR3 length: 14 residues. The germline gives CDR1 SGHTA, CDR2 FQGNSA. The CDR3 sequence is CASSYKGLSNEQFF. The CDR3 nucleotides read TGTGCCAGCAGCTATAAGGGACTGAGCAATGAGCAGTTCTTC.

The chain recombines TRBV9 with TRBJ1-3, with D hard to call. This CDR3 spans 16 amino acids. Germline CDR1 and CDR2: SGDLS and YYNGEE. The germline V and J ends were trimmed by 2 bases and 2 bases, with 14 bases remaining between them. CDR3 DNA: TGTGCCAGCAGCGTTCAGACTGTTGCTACTGGAAACACCATATATTTT. This translates into CASSVQTVATGNTIYF.